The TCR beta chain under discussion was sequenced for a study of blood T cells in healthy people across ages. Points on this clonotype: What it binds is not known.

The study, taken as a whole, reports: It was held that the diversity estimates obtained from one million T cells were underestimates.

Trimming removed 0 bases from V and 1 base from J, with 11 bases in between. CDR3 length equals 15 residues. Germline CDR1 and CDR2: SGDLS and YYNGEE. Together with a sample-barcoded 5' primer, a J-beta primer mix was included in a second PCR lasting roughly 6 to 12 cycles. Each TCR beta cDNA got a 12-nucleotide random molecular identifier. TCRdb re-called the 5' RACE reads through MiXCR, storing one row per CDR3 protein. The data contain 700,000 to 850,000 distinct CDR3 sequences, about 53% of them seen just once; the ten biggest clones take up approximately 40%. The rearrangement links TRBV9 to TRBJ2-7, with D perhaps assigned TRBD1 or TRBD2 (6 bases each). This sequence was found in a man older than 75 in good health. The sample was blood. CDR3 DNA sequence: TGTGCCAGCAGCGTAGGGGGGGCCCCTTCCTACGAGCAGTACTTC. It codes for CASSVGGAPSYEQYF.